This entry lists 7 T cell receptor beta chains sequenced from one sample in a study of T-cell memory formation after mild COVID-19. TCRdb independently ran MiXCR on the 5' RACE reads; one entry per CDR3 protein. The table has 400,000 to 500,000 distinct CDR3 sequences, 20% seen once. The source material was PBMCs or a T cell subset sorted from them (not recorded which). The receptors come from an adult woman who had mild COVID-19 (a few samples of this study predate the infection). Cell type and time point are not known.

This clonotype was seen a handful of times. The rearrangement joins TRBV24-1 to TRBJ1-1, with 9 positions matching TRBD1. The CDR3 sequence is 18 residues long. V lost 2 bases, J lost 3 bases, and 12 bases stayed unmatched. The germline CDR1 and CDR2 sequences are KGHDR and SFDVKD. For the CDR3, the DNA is TGTGCCACCAGTGATTCCGCGACAGGGGGGGATATGTACACTGAAGCTTTCTTT. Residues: CATSDSATGGDMYTEAFF.

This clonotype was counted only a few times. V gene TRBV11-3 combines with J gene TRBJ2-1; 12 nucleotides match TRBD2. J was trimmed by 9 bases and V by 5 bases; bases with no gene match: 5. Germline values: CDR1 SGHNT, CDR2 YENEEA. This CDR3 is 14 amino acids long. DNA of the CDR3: TGTGCCAGCAGCCCACTAGCGGGAGGAGGTGAGCAGTTCTTC. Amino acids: CASSPLAGGGEQFF.

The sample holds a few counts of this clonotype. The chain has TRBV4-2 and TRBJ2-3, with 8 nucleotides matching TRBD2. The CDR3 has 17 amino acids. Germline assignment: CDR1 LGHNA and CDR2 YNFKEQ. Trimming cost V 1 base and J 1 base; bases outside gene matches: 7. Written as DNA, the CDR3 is TGTGCCAGCAGCCAAGGGGGCGGGGGGCCGCGCACAGATACGCAGTATTTT. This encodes CASSQGGGGPRTDTQYF.

As DNA, the CDR3 is TGCAGTGCTAGAGACTGGGAGGTCACTAATGAAAAACTGTTTTTT. It translates to CSARDWEVTNEKLFF. This chain connects TRBV20-1 to TRBJ1-4; unclear D gene. This CDR3 is built from 15 residues. The V gene lost 0 bases and the J gene lost 2 bases, with 10 bases spanning the gap. CDR1 is DFQATT and CDR2 is SNEGSKA in the germline V gene (reference sequence).

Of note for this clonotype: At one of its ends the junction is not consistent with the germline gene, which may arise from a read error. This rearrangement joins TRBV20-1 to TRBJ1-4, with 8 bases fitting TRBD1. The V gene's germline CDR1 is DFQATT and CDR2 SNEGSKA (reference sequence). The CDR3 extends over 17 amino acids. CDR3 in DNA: TGCAGTGCTAGACCCGTGATTAGGACAGGGAATACGAAAAAGCTGTTTTTT. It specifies CSARPVIRTGNTKKLFF.

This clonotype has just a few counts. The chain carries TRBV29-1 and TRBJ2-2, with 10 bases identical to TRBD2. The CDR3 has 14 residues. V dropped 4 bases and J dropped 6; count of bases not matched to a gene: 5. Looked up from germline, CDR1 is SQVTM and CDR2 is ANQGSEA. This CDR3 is CSVGTSGPAGELFF. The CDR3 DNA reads TGCAGCGTTGGGACTAGCGGTCCGGCCGGGGAGCTGTTTTTT.

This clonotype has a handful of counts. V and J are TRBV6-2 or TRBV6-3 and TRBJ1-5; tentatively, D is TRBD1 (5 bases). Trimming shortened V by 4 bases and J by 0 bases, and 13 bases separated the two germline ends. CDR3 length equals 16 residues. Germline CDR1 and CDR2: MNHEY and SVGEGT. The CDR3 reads CASSFSGTDSNQPQHF. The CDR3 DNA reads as TGTGCCAGCAGTTTCTCCGGGACGGATAGCAATCAGCCCCAGCATTTT.